This T cell receptor beta chain was sequenced for a study of blood T cell repertoires in COVID-19. In the study overall: PBMCs, B-cell-depleted T cells, or T cells were the source of the cDNA or gDNA that made up the material.

Some clones are missing from TCRdb's copy, which holds only in-frame ones; the method was immunoSEQ multiplex PCR. This table has approximately 100,000 clones, more than 65% appearing once. The CDR3 spans 16 residues. CDR1 is SNHLY, CDR2 FYNNEI, per germline. Trimming left V 5 bases short and J 0 bases short, with 14 bases between. The chain links TRBV2 to TRBJ2-1; D remains ambiguous. The TCR originated in a man in his 60s with acute or convalescent COVID-19. The specimen was peripheral blood. DNA for the CDR3: TGTGCCAGCAGTACTTCACGCGCTAGCTCCTACAATGAGCAGTTCTTC. This sequence encodes CASSTSRASSYNEQFF.